Listed here are 19 T cell receptor beta chains from one sample, sequenced in a study of blood T cell repertoires in COVID-19. The table came from immunoSEQ multiplex PCR; TCRdb's copy has only in-frame clones and leaves some out. This sample has approximately 270,000 clones, with approximately 85% found just once. Sequenced: peripheral blood. The receptors originated from a woman in her 70s with acute or convalescent COVID-19.

The chain employs TRBV7-3 and TRBJ1-4, with D possibly being TRBD1 (6 bases). The CDR3 is 14 residues long. Trimming cost V 5 bases and J 10 bases, with 17 bases left between them. The germline CDR1 and CDR2 sequences are SGHTA and FQGTGA. CDR3 nucleotides: TGTGCCAGCAGCCCACGGGGGGGGCACGGAAAACTGTTTTTT. Protein product: CASSPRGGHGKLFF.

This sequence joins TRBV5-1 and TRBJ2-5; 12 nucleotides agree with TRBD1. The CDR3 contains 15 residues. Trimming cost V 4 bases and J 5 bases; bases outside gene matches: 6. The germline V gene encodes CDR1 SGHRS and CDR2 YFSETQ. In DNA form, the CDR3 reads TGCGCCAGCAGCAGGGGACAGGGGGCCGGTGAGACCCAGTACTTC. The encoded protein is CASSRGQGAGETQYF.

The V and J genes are TRBV9 and TRBJ1-1; no firm D call. CDR3 length: 15 amino acids. Trimming took 0 bases from V and 0 from J, leaving 9 bases between them. Germline V gives CDR1 SGDLS, CDR2 YYNGEE. In DNA form, the CDR3 reads TGTGCCAGCAGCGTAGATGGGCAGGTGAACACTGAAGCTTTCTTT. Its protein is CASSVDGQVNTEAFF.

The CDR3 protein is CASSSRTDQANYGYTF. CDR3 bases: TGCGCCAGCAGCTCCAGGACTGACCAAGCTAACTATGGCTACACCTTC. The chain is built from TRBV5-1 and TRBJ1-2, with D unclear. The CDR3 length is 16 residues. Germline CDR1 SGHRS, CDR2 YFSETQ. Deletions cut 3 bases from V and 0 bases from J, with 15 bases between. The entire variable domain, with the rest obtained from reference TRBV5-1 and TRBJ1-2, is as follows: KAGVTQTPRYLIKTRGQQVTLSCSPISGHRSVSWYQQTPGQGLQFLFEYFSETQRNKGNFPGRFSGRQFSNSRSEMNVSTLELGDSALYLCASSSRTDQANYGYTFGSGTRLTVV.

The rearrangement links TRBV7-8 to TRBJ1-2, with D perhaps TRBD1 (6 bases). V dropped 5 bases and J dropped 8 bases, with 15 bases sitting between them. The germline V gene has CDR1 SGHVS and CDR2 FQNEAQ. There are 13 residues in the CDR3. CDR3 in amino acids: CASSQNRDGGYTF. The CDR3 nucleotides are TGTGCCAGCAGCCAGAACAGGGACGGGGGCTACACCTTC.

J is TRBJ2-2 and V is TRBV6-5, with D tentatively TRBD1 (6 bases). This CDR3 contains 13 residues. The V gene's germline CDR1 is MNHEY and CDR2 SVGAGI. Trimming left V 6 bases short and J 6 bases short, with 11 bases between. CDR3 sequence (DNA): TGTGCCAGCAGCACCCAGGGGTCCGGGGAGCTGTTTTTT. It specifies CASSTQGSGELFF.

The chain recombines TRBV30 with TRBJ2-2; D call uncertain. The germline V and J ends were trimmed by 5 bases and 6 bases, with 16 bases remaining between them. The germline CDR1 and CDR2 sequences are GTSNPN and SVGIG (reference sequence). This CDR3 region has 14 residues. The CDR3 here is CAWGKQTSAGELFF. DNA for the CDR3: TGTGCCTGGGGAAAACAGACATCGGCCGGGGAGCTGTTTTTT.

The chain links TRBV5-1 to TRBJ1-4; tentatively, D is TRBD1 (5 bases). Germline values: CDR1 SGHRS, CDR2 YFSETQ. CDR3 size: 15 residues. Between the trimmed V and J ends, which lost 2 bases and 7 bases, there was a span of 15 bases. The CDR3: CASSFTGRVAEKLFF. CDR3 DNA: TGCGCCAGCAGCTTTACGGGCAGGGTGGCTGAAAAACTGTTTTTT.

As DNA, the CDR3 is TGTGCCAGCAGCTTAGCCACAGCATGGCCTGCACTCCCTAGCACAGATACGCAGTATTTT. It codes for CASSLATAWPALPSTDTQYF. The chain couples TRBV7-8 to TRBJ2-3; D is unresolved. The V end was cut by 0 bases, the J end by 0 bases, with 22 bases between. Germline-derived CDR1 and CDR2 are SGHVS and FQNEAQ. The CDR3 covers 20 residues.

J is TRBJ2-7 and V is TRBV6-5; D may be TRBD2 (5 bases). This CDR3 region has 14 residues. V was shortened by 6 bases and J by 1 base, with 13 bases between the two germline ends. Germline V gene data show CDR1 as MNHEY and CDR2 as SVGAGI. The chain's CDR3 is CASRMTRGSYEQYF. The DNA of the CDR3 is TGTGCCAGCAGGATGACACGGGGATCCTACGAGCAGTACTTC.

The chain combines TRBV6-6 with TRBJ1-2; TRBD1 agrees at 8 bases. There are 13 residues in the CDR3. Losses at the gene ends were 6 bases for V and 6 bases for J; bases not matched to a gene: 6. Germline CDR1 reads MNHNY; CDR2 reads SVGAGI (reference sequence). CDR3 protein: CASRLDRVDGYTF. CDR3 DNA sequence: TGTGCCAGCAGATTGGACAGGGTGGATGGCTACACCTTC.

The chain has TRBV18 and TRBJ2-6; 11 nucleotides agree with TRBD1. The CDR3 is 17 amino acids. CDR1 KGHSH and CDR2 LQKENI come from the germline V gene. V lost 3 bases, J lost 2 bases, and 3 bases stayed unmatched. DNA for the CDR3: TGTGCCAGCTCACCTTGGACAGGGGGCACTGGGGCCAACGTCCTGACTTTC. Its protein product is CASSPWTGGTGANVLTF.

The chain carries TRBV4-1 and TRBJ2-3; 7 bases map to TRBD2. Germline CDR1 and CDR2: MGHRA and YSYEKL. This CDR3 comprises 18 residues. V shed 5 bases, J shed 2 bases, and the junction held 16 bases outside the gene matches. CDR3 amino acids: CASSSPMGGVLLTDTQYF. CDR3 nucleotide sequence: TGCGCCAGCAGCTCTCCGATGGGGGGGGTGCTACTCACAGATACGCAGTATTTT.

This chain joins TRBV20-1 and TRBJ2-3; no clear D gene. The V gene's germline CDR1 is DFQATT and CDR2 SNEGSKA (reference sequence). The CDR3 length is 11 residues. V was trimmed by 6 bases and J by 4 bases, leaving 8 bases between them. In DNA form, the CDR3 reads TGCAGTGCCATGCGTCCAGATACGCAGTATTTT. Its translation is CSAMRPDTQYF.

This chain joins TRBV5-1 and TRBJ1-5, with D maybe TRBD1 (5 bases). V shed 3 bases and J shed 1 base, with 38 bases lying between them. The germline V gene encodes CDR1 SGHRS and CDR2 YFSETQ. The CDR3 has 24 residues. The CDR3 region has the DNA TGCGCCAGCAGCTCCCCGGCCCTCCTCGAAGGGGCAAATAGAGAGAAGATCAGCAATCAGCCCCAGCATTTT. Translated: CASSSPALLEGANREKISNQPQHF.

The genes are TRBV3-1 (or the pseudogene TRBV3-2) and TRBJ1-6; D is unresolved. V was trimmed by 4 bases and J by 14 bases, leaving 6 bases between them. The CDR3 contains 10 residues. Germline V lookup: CDR1 LGHDT, CDR2 YNNKEL (reference sequence). The CDR3 nucleotides read TGTGCCAGCAGCCCTATTTCCCTCCACTTT. It codes for CASSPISLHF.

The CDR3: CASSPRNGLADNEQFF. The CDR3 bases are TGTGCCAGCTCACCAAGAAACGGACTAGCGGACAATGAGCAGTTCTTC. The chain uses TRBV18 and TRBJ2-1; 10 nucleotides line up with TRBD2. CDR3 size: 16 residues. CDR1 is KGHSH, CDR2 LQKENI, per germline. With 2 bases clipped from V and 5 bases from J, the junction kept 6 bases outside the gene matches. The variable domain in full, with the rest retrieved from reference TRBV18 and TRBJ2-1, is NAGVMQNPRHLVRRRGQEARLRCSPMKGHSHVYWYRQLPEEGLKFMVYLQKENIIDESGMPKERFSAEFPKEGPSILRIQQVVRGDSAAYFCASSPRNGLADNEQFFGPGTRLTVL.

The rearrangement links TRBV19 to TRBJ1-1, with D maybe TRBD1 (6 bases). Trimming shortened V by 4 bases and J by 11 bases, and 23 bases separated the two germline ends. This CDR3 has 15 residues. Germline CDR1 reads LNHDA; CDR2 reads SQIVND (reference sequence). The chain's CDR3 is CASSTSTGGPELAFF. As DNA, the CDR3 is TGTGCCAGTAGTACATCGACAGGTGGCCCTGAGTTGGCTTTCTTT.

The J gene is TRBJ2-5, the V gene TRBV2, with 15 bases aligning to TRBD2. CDR1 and CDR2 (germline): SNHLY, FYNNEI. The CDR3 has 15 amino acids. J lost 2 bases, V lost 8 bases, and 3 bases had no gene match. In nucleotides, the CDR3 is TGTGCCAGCCTTGGGACTAGCGGGGGGCAAGAGACCCAGTACTTC. Protein: CASLGTSGGQETQYF.